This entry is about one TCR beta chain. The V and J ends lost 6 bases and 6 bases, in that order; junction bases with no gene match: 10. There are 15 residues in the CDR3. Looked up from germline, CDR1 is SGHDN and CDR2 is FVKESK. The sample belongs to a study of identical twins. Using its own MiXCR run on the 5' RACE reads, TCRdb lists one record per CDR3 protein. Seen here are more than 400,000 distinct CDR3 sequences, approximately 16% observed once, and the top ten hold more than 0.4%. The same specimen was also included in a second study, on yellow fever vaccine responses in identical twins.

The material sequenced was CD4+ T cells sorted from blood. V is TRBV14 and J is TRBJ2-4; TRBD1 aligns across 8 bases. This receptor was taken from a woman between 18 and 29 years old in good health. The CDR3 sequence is CASSPPGTGGNIQYF. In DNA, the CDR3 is TGTGCCAGCAGTCCACCAGGAACAGGGGGAAACATTCAGTACTTC.